Listed here are 30 T cell receptor beta chains from one sample, sequenced in a study of neurological immune-mediated disorders. TCRdb re-analysed the 5' RACE reads in MiXCR, keeping a single row per CDR3 protein. The sample includes some 21,000 distinct CDR3 sequences, about 15% of them seen just once. Source material: PBMCs. Receptor source: a female donor with HTLV-1-associated myelopathy (HAM/TSP).

Points on this clonotype: It is unclear where the CDR3 begins or ends on the DNA, so no DNA is shown, and the CDR3 is as TCRdb lists it. V gene TRBV3-1 combines with J gene TRBJ2-7; the table gives TRBD2 as D, unverified against the DNA. Per the germline V gene, CDR1 is LGHDT and CDR2 is YNNKEL (reference sequence). The CDR3 numbers 22 amino acids, ends counted. Here the CDR3 reads CASSFYICSAASGGGGSYEQYF.

This clonotype was seen ten or more times. The CDR3 reads CASSDRGNSNQPQHF. The CDR3 DNA is TGTGCCAGCTCAGACAGGGGAAACAGCAATCAGCCCCAGCATTTT. This sequence joins TRBV18 and TRBJ1-5; TRBD1 aligns across 8 bases. The ends lost 5 bases at V and 1 base at J; junction bases unmatched: 4. CDR1 and CDR2 (germline): KGHSH, LQKENI. The CDR3 extends over 15 amino acids.

This clonotype was counted at least ten times. The chain recombines TRBV5-1 with TRBJ2-7, with a possible D match to TRBD1 (6 bases). V was clipped by 1 base and J by 6 bases, with 8 bases between them. Germline CDR1 and CDR2: SGHRS and YFSETQ. The CDR3 covers 12 residues. The CDR3 here is CASSLSGVEQYF. In DNA, the CDR3 is TGCGCCAGCAGCTTGTCAGGGGTCGAGCAGTACTTC.

This clonotype was picked up many times. The DNA of the CDR3 is TGTGCCAGCAGCCAAGATCTCGTAGGACAGGACTCCTACGAGCAGTACTTC. This sequence encodes CASSQDLVGQDSYEQYF. J is TRBJ2-7 and V is TRBV3-1; 7 nucleotides align to TRBD1. The germline V gene has CDR1 LGHDT and CDR2 YNNKEL (reference sequence). Trimming cost V 0 bases and J 0 bases; bases outside gene matches: 8. This CDR3 has 17 residues.

As regards this clonotype: This may be a read error, as it is one base from a much larger clone. The chain links TRBV11-2 to TRBJ2-7; possibly TRBD1 or TRBD2 for D (5 bases each). Trimming shortened V by 4 bases and J by 2 bases, and 15 bases separated the two germline ends. CDR1 and CDR2 (germline): SGHAT, FQNNGV. This CDR3 has 15 residues. The CDR3 reads CASSSTIGAAYEQYF. In nucleotides, the CDR3 is TGTGCCAGCAGCTCCACTATCGGGGCCGCCTACGAGCAGTACTTC.

This clonotype was detected many times. The rearrangement links TRBV20-1 to TRBJ2-1; a possible D gene is TRBD2 (5 bases). Germline V gene data show CDR1 as DFQATT and CDR2 as SNEGSKA (reference sequence). V lost 1 base and J lost 9, with 10 bases in between. This CDR3 is 12 amino acids long. The CDR3 loop is CSARAGRGEQFF. The CDR3 DNA follows: TGCAGTGCTAGAGCCGGACGGGGTGAGCAGTTCTTC.

This clonotype came up many times. The J gene is TRBJ2-3, the V gene TRBV20-1, with D possibly matching TRBD1 (6 bases). CDR1 and CDR2 from the germline V gene are DFQATT and SNEGSKA (reference sequence). This CDR3 has 15 residues. V lost 2 bases, J lost 5 bases, and 17 bases lay in between. The CDR3 sequence: CSARFAQGMGDTQYF. CDR3 nucleotides: TGCAGTGCTAGATTCGCCCAGGGGATGGGAGATACGCAGTATTTT.

This clonotype was recorded at least ten times. This sequence joins TRBV20-1 and TRBJ2-5, with D uncertain. Germline V CDR1 and CDR2: DFQATT, SNEGSKA (reference sequence). Trimming stripped 3 bases from V and 8 bases from J, with 10 bases between. This CDR3 has 11 residues. CDR3 DNA: TGCAGTGCTAGCCAAACGGTCACCCAGTACTTC. Translation: CSASQTVTQYF.

This clonotype was seen many times. The CDR3 region is CASSLAPGSTDTQYF. In DNA form, the CDR3 reads TGTGCCAGCAGCTTAGCTCCCGGGTCCACAGATACGCAGTATTTT. The chain carries TRBV7-3 and TRBJ2-3, with D unclear. CDR1 SGHTA and CDR2 FQGTGA come from the germline V gene. V gave up 2 bases and J gave up 2 bases, with 11 bases separating them. CDR3 length equals 15 residues. The full variable domain, completed using reference TRBV7-3 and TRBJ2-3, is GAGVSQTPSNKVTEKGKYVELRCDPISGHTALYWYRQSLGQGPEFLIYFQGTGAADDSGLPNDRFFAVRPEGSVSTLKIQRTERGDSAVYLCASSLAPGSTDTQYFGPGTRLTVL.

V usage is TRBV20-1 and J usage is TRBJ2-7, with 12 bases that match TRBD2. Trimming at V came to 3 bases and at J to 2 bases, leaving 8 bases not matched to a gene. The V gene's germline CDR1 is DFQATT and CDR2 SNEGSKA (reference sequence). The CDR3 covers 16 residues. DNA of the CDR3: TGCAGTGCTAGTGGAGCGGGACTAGCGGGCCCCTACGAGCAGTACTTC. This translates into CSASGAGLAGPYEQYF.

This clonotype has ten or more counts. One junction end disagrees with the germline gene, perhaps due to a read error. The chain is built from TRBV24-1 and TRBJ2-6; D remains ambiguous. The germline CDR1 and CDR2 sequences are KGHDR and SFDVKD. This CDR3 spans 15 amino acids. The CDR3 DNA reads TGTGCCACCAGTTATTTCGACTCTGGGGCCAACGTCCTGACTTTC. Protein sequence: CATSYFDSGANVLTF.

This clonotype was observed many times. The V and J genes are TRBV20-1 and TRBJ2-7; D gene unclear. V shed 2 bases and J shed 5 bases, with 16 bases lying between them. The CDR3 sequence is 14 residues long. Germline V lookup: CDR1 DFQATT, CDR2 SNEGSKA (reference sequence). The CDR3 region is CSARSSTGTNEQYF. CDR3 in DNA: TGCAGTGCTAGATCCTCGACGGGTACAAACGAGCAGTACTTC.

This clonotype was seen many times. The CDR3 DNA follows: TGTGCCAGCAGCTTATCGAAGGATTACGAGCAGTACTTC. This gives the protein CASSLSKDYEQYF. The chain uses TRBV7-8 and TRBJ2-7; no clear D gene. Germline-derived CDR1 and CDR2 are SGHVS and FQNEAQ. The length of the CDR3 is 13 residues. V was pared by 2 bases and J by 4 bases, with 9 bases between. Complete variable domain (other parts from reference TRBV7-8 and TRBJ2-7): GAGVSQSPRYKVAKRGQDVALRCDPISGHVSLFWYQQALGQGPEFLTYFQNEAQLDKSGLPSDRFFAERPEGSVSTLKIQRTQQEDSAVYLCASSLSKDYEQYFGPGTRLTVT.

As DNA, the CDR3 is TGCAGTGGACAGGACCGCACAGATACGCAGTATTTT. Its translation is CSGQDRTDTQYF. The chain recombines TRBV20-1 with TRBJ2-3, with D possibly TRBD1 on 6 matching bases. Germline lookup yields CDR1 DFQATT and CDR2 SNEGSKA (reference sequence). With 7 bases removed from V and 1 base from J, the gap between germline ends came to 9 bases. CDR3 length: 12 amino acids.

The sample holds many counts of this clonotype. The gene calls are TRBV12-3 or TRBV12-4 and TRBJ2-7, with 8 bases aligning to TRBD1. V lost 6 bases to trimming and J lost 1 base; unmatched junction nucleotides: 11. The CDR3 sequence is 16 residues long. The CDR3 here is CASSPTGDVPSYEQYF. As DNA, the CDR3 is TGTGCCAGCAGCCCGACAGGGGATGTCCCTTCCTACGAGCAGTACTTC.

This clonotype is labeled as large (0.1 to 1%). V gene TRBV28 combines with J gene TRBJ2-7; no clear D gene. The CDR3 sequence is 14 residues long. The V end lost 11 bases, the J end lost 2 bases, and 19 bases lay between the germline ends. In germline, CDR1 is MDHEN, CDR2 SYDVKM. CDR3 in DNA: TGTGCCCTCAGCGCCTACCCGAGGACCTACGAGCAGTACTTC. This encodes CALSAYPRTYEQYF.

This clonotype is deemed medium-sized (0.01 to 0.1%). The chain employs TRBV20-1 and TRBJ1-5; D is perhaps TRBD1 (6 bases). Looked up from germline, CDR1 is DFQATT and CDR2 is SNEGSKA (reference sequence). Trimming took off 6 bases at V and 6 bases at J, with 15 bases between the two ends. The CDR3 contains 13 residues. The CDR3 region is CSAGPGALQPQHF. DNA of the CDR3: TGCAGTGCGGGGCCAGGGGCGCTTCAGCCCCAGCATTTT.

The chain employs TRBV2 and TRBJ2-5, with a tentative D call TRBD1 (6 bases). Germline V gene data show CDR1 as SNHLY and CDR2 as FYNNEI. Trimming pared 5 bases from V and 5 bases from J, leaving 18 bases between. The CDR3 spans 15 residues. This chain's CDR3 is CASSYVADRGETQYF. The CDR3 nucleotides are TGTGCCAGCAGTTACGTTGCGGACAGAGGGGAGACCCAGTACTTC.

This clonotype is labeled as medium-sized. J is TRBJ1-2 and V is TRBV10-3; D gene ambiguous. Germline values: CDR1 ENHRY, CDR2 SYGVKD. V lost 3 bases, J lost 5 bases, and 10 bases lay in between. This CDR3 has 13 residues. The CDR3 DNA reads TGTGCCATCAGTGACCTAGTAGGGTATGGCTACACCTTC. It yields the protein CAISDLVGYGYTF.

This clonotype was counted ten times or more. The chain employs TRBV18 and TRBJ2-3; unclear D gene. The CDR3 spans 13 residues. Germline loops: CDR1 KGHSH, CDR2 LQKENI. Between the trimmed V and J ends, which lost 3 bases and 1 base, there was a span of 5 bases. CDR3 bases: TGTGCCAGCTCACCGTTGGGCACAGATACGCAGTATTTT. Its translation: CASSPLGTDTQYF.

There are many counts of this clonotype. The chain's CDR3 is CASSGSGTGFDEQYF. DNA for the CDR3: TGTGCCAGCAGTGGCTCCGGGACAGGGTTTGACGAGCAGTACTTC. The chain recombines TRBV6-5 with TRBJ2-7, with 9 bases matching TRBD1. V was pared by 5 bases and J by 5 bases, with 10 bases of the junction left unmatched. Looked up from germline, CDR1 is MNHEY and CDR2 is SVGAGI. This CDR3 has 15 amino acids.

This clonotype was counted many times. The chain uses TRBV29-1 and TRBJ2-7; 9 bases agree with TRBD1. CDR1 is SQVTM and CDR2 is ANQGSEA in the germline V gene. CDR3 length equals 11 residues. V shed 8 bases and J 5 bases; nucleotides not matched to a gene: 4. The CDR3 DNA reads as TGCAGCACACGGGACAGGGACGAGCAGTACTTC. It yields the protein CSTRDRDEQYF.

This clonotype was recorded many times. The chain joins TRBV20-1 to TRBJ1-1; 9 bases map to TRBD1. The length of the CDR3 is 15 residues. The V segment lost 3 bases and the J segment 4 bases; nucleotides outside the gene matches: 9. Germline V gene sequence: CDR1 DFQATT, CDR2 SNEGSKA (reference sequence). The CDR3 here is CSASWGGGQGTEAFF. The DNA of the CDR3 is TGCAGTGCTAGTTGGGGGGGGGGACAGGGCACTGAAGCTTTCTTT.

Many counts were recorded for this clonotype. This sequence joins TRBV12-3 or TRBV12-4 and TRBJ1-5; D may be TRBD1 (5 bases). Trimming cost V 4 bases and J 5 bases, with 12 bases left between them. The CDR3 runs 14 residues. CDR3 in amino acids: CASSWGGLDQPQHF. The CDR3 DNA is TGTGCCAGCAGTTGGGGGGGTTTAGATCAGCCCCAGCATTTT.

This clonotype was recorded at least ten times. The J gene is TRBJ2-1, the V gene TRBV20-1, with TRBD2 as a possible D gene (7 bases). This CDR3 contains 14 residues. With 3 bases removed from V and 3 bases from J, the gap between germline ends came to 12 bases. Germline loops: CDR1 DFQATT, CDR2 SNEGSKA (reference sequence). Here the CDR3 DNA reads TGCAGTGCTAGTCGGGGGGCGAACTACAATGAGCAGTTCTTC. Its protein is CSASRGANYNEQFF.

This clonotype has a count of ten or more. The rearrangement uses TRBV20-1 and TRBJ1-2, with D uncertain. Germline CDR1 and CDR2: DFQATT and SNEGSKA (reference sequence). The CDR3 extends over 12 amino acids. V was shortened by 0 bases and J by 8 bases, with 10 bases between the two germline ends. The CDR3 spells CSARDDEGGYTF. DNA of the CDR3: TGCAGTGCTAGAGATGACGAAGGGGGCTACACCTTC.

This clonotype is labeled as large (0.1 to 1%). The gene calls are TRBV21-1 and TRBJ2-7; no check of the table's D call, TRBD2, against the DNA was made. TRBV21-1 is classified as a pseudogene. This CDR3 spans 15 amino acids. CDR3 protein: CASSKAQEVSYEQYF. The CDR3 nucleotides read TGTGCCAGCAGCAAAGCGCAGGAGGTGTCCTACGAGCAGTACTTC.

In its sample, this clonotype was seen a few times. DNA of the CDR3: TGTGCAAGTCGCCAAAGGCGGCCAGCGTACACCGGGGAGCTGTTTTTT. Translating gives CASRQRRPAYTGELFF. The genes are TRBV12-2 and TRBJ2-2. TRBV12-2 is tagged as a pseudogene. This CDR3 spans 16 amino acids.

This clonotype showed up many times. The conserved phenylalanine or tryptophan is not found at the CDR3 terminus, so this likely reflects a read error. The rearrangement uses TRBV20-1 and TRBJ2-1, with D possibly being TRBD2 (6 bases). Germline V CDR1 and CDR2: DFQATT, SNEGSKA (reference sequence). V was shortened by 4 bases and J by 6 bases, with 19 bases between the two germline ends. This CDR3 has 15 residues. CDR3 DNA sequence: TGCAGTGCTACGGAGGAAACGGGGGAGAGCAATGAGCAGTTCTCC. Protein: CSATEETGESNEQFS.

This clonotype showed up many times. CDR3 DNA: TGTGCCAGCAGCTGGGACCCCTTCGCGGCCTACGAGCAGTACTTC. It encodes CASSWDPFAAYEQYF. J is TRBJ2-7 and V is TRBV5-5; either TRBD1 or TRBD2 may fit D (5 bases each). Trimming shortened V by 3 bases and J by 2 bases, and 15 bases separated the two germline ends. Germline lookup yields CDR1 SGHKS and CDR2 YYEKEE (reference sequence). The CDR3 is 15 amino acids.